One sample yielded the 27 T cell receptor beta chains listed below, sequenced in a study of T-cell memory formation after mild COVID-19 (dated by TCRdb to the early 2020s). The method was 5' RACE. The sequencer listed for this sample is Illumina NovaSeq 6000. TCRdb cleaned the public reads at Q25 with fastp, built clones with MiXCR and kept in-frame beta chains. Rows are combined by CDR3 protein, so each entry shows the most common genes and DNA. Here the sample has a few hundred thousand distinct CDR3 sequences; more than 20% occur a single time. The ten largest account for around 13% of the sample. The sequenced material came from PBMCs or a T cell subset sorted from them (not recorded which). These receptors all come from an adult woman who had mild COVID-19 (a few samples of this study predate the infection). The sample titles of this study are shuffled in the database, so cell type and time point are left out; the donor was told from shared clones.

Only a few counts were recorded for this clonotype. The rearrangement uses TRBV6-5 and TRBJ2-3; 7 bases are shared with TRBD2. The length of the CDR3 is 14 residues. Trimming cost V 0 bases and J 4 bases; bases outside gene matches: 1. The germline V gene has CDR1 MNHEY and CDR2 SVGAGI. CDR3 region: CASSYSGGADTQYF. CDR3 DNA: TGTGCCAGCAGTTACTCTGGGGGGGCAGATACGCAGTATTTT.

This clonotype was observed a few times. The chain has TRBV7-8 and TRBJ1-2; D is unresolved. Trimming removed 1 base at V and 6 bases at J, with 6 bases between. The V gene's germline CDR1 is SGHVS and CDR2 FQNEAQ. The CDR3 totals 12 residues. The CDR3 nucleotides are TGTGCCAGCAGCTTAGGGGTTGATGGCTACACCTTC. It is translated as CASSLGVDGYTF. Looking up the rest from reference TRBV7-8 and TRBJ1-2 gives the full variable domain: GAGVSQSPRYKVAKRGQDVALRCDPISGHVSLFWYQQALGQGPEFLTYFQNEAQLDKSGLPSDRFFAERPEGSVSTLKIQRTQQEDSAVYLCASSLGVDGYTFGSGTRLTVV.

This sequence joins TRBV20-1 and TRBJ1-5; 11 bases are a match to TRBD1. J lost 6 bases, V lost 6 bases, and 4 bases had no gene match. The CDR3 loop spans 13 amino acids. Germline assignment: CDR1 DFQATT and CDR2 SNEGSKA (reference sequence). In DNA, the CDR3 is TGCAGTGCCGGACAGGGGGCCGGTCAGCCCCAGCATTTT. Amino acids: CSAGQGAGQPQHF.

The chain employs TRBV7-9 and TRBJ1-1; the D gene is possibly TRBD1 (5 bases). The CDR3 is 14 residues long. The germline V and J ends were trimmed by 11 bases and 2 bases, with 18 bases remaining between them. The germline V gene encodes CDR1 SEHNR and CDR2 FQNEAQ (reference sequence). The CDR3 reads CACLKRDLNTEAFF. As DNA, the CDR3 is TGTGCCTGCTTAAAGAGGGACCTAAACACTGAAGCTTTCTTT.

This clonotype has just a few counts. The V gene is TRBV6-2 or TRBV6-3, the J gene TRBJ2-7; D gene unclear. Germline V gives CDR1 MNHEY, CDR2 SVGEGT. V was cut by 3 bases and J by 2 bases, with 8 bases left in between. The CDR3 contains 13 residues. The CDR3 DNA sequence: TGTGCCAGCAGTTATAAAGTAACCTACGAGCAGTACTTC. Amino acid sequence: CASSYKVTYEQYF.

The chain has TRBV12-3 or TRBV12-4 and TRBJ1-2; 9 nucleotides line up with TRBD1. V was pared by 7 bases and J by 8 bases, with 8 bases of the junction left unmatched. This CDR3 spans 13 amino acids. In DNA, the CDR3 is TGTGCCAGCACCCCACGACAGGGGGGAGGCTACACCTTC. Translating it yields CASTPRQGGGYTF.

This clonotype was detected a few times. The chain carries TRBV29-1 and TRBJ1-2; tentatively, D is TRBD1 (5 bases). This CDR3 is 14 amino acids long. Germline assignment: CDR1 SQVTM and CDR2 ANQGSEA. Trimming cost V 0 bases and J 4 bases, with 12 bases left between them. The CDR3 sequence: CSVEDSGRVYGYTF. Here the CDR3 DNA reads TGCAGCGTTGAAGATTCAGGGCGGGTCTATGGCTACACCTTC.

The chain carries TRBV7-2 and TRBJ1-1; 7 bases agree with TRBD1. The germline CDR1 and CDR2 sequences are SGHTA and FQGNSA. This CDR3 region has 14 residues. With 1 base clipped from V and 5 bases from J, the junction kept 4 bases outside the gene matches. CDR3 DNA sequence: TGTGCCAGCAGCTTAGAGGGGGCAAGGACTGAAGCTTTCTTT. Translation gives CASSLEGARTEAFF.

This clonotype was counted a few times. This sequence joins TRBV3-1 and TRBJ2-6; D is uncertain. CDR3 size: 23 residues. The germline CDR1 and CDR2 sequences are LGHDT and YNNKEL (reference sequence). V gave up 0 bases and J gave up 0 bases, with 27 bases separating them. The CDR3 region is CASSQEMLLRPHQTYSGANVLTF. CDR3 DNA sequence: TGTGCCAGCAGCCAAGAAATGTTGCTTAGACCACACCAGACGTACTCTGGGGCCAACGTCCTGACTTTC.

V and J are TRBV29-1 and TRBJ2-1, with 12 nucleotides matching TRBD2. Germline CDR1 and CDR2: SQVTM and ANQGSEA. CDR3 length: 17 amino acids. J was trimmed by 8 bases and V by 3 bases; bases with no gene match: 14. As DNA, the CDR3 is TGCAGCGTTGACGGGGATATTTCTAGCGGGAGGGCATATGAGCAGTTCTTC. This gives the protein CSVDGDISSGRAYEQFF.

This clonotype was recorded a few times. This chain links TRBV29-1 with TRBJ2-2; TRBD1 matches 9 bases. V lost 5 bases and J lost 6; bases outside the gene matches: 13. The CDR3 has 16 residues. CDR1 and CDR2 from the germline V gene are SQVTM and ANQGSEA. CDR3 in amino acids: CSVSKGTGIFAGELFF. The CDR3 DNA reads TGCAGCGTTTCTAAAGGGACAGGGATTTTTGCCGGGGAGCTGTTTTTT.

This clonotype was seen more than once but under ten times. The gene calls are TRBV19 and TRBJ1-2; the D gene is possibly TRBD1 (5 bases). The CDR3 totals 14 residues. Trimming cost V 8 bases and J 1 base, with 14 bases left between them. The germline gives CDR1 LNHDA, CDR2 SQIVND (reference sequence). The chain's CDR3 is CASCDSALNYGYTF. CDR3 nucleotides: TGTGCCAGTTGCGACAGCGCTCTTAACTATGGCTACACCTTC.

This clonotype was counted between two and nine times. The rearrangement joins TRBV20-1 to TRBJ2-2, with D possibly TRBD1 on 5 matching bases. The CDR3 covers 14 residues. The V gene's germline CDR1 is DFQATT and CDR2 SNEGSKA (reference sequence). V was pared by 0 bases and J by 4 bases, with 9 bases between. The DNA of the CDR3 is TGCAGTGCTAGAGAACTGACAGCCACCGGGGAGCTGTTTTTT. Its translation is CSARELTATGELFF.

This clonotype was counted between two and nine times. This sequence joins TRBV5-1 and TRBJ2-1, with 10 bases lining up with TRBD2. The CDR3 is 16 amino acids. Germline-derived CDR1 and CDR2 are SGHRS and YFSETQ. The ends lost 0 bases at V and 6 bases at J; junction bases unmatched: 6. In nucleotides, the CDR3 is TGCGCCAGCAGCTTGGCCGGGACTAGCGAGGCCAATGAGCAGTTCTTC. Translated, it gives CASSLAGTSEANEQFF.

This clonotype showed up just a few times. The chain carries TRBV12-3 or TRBV12-4 and TRBJ1-3; D is uncertain. The CDR3 contains 15 residues. The V gene lost 5 bases and the J gene lost 0 bases, with 11 bases spanning the gap. The DNA for the CDR3 is TGTGCCAGCAGTCTAGACCGGTCCTCTGGAAACACCATATATTTT. Its translation: CASSLDRSSGNTIYF.

This chain connects TRBV20-1 to TRBJ1-1; possible D gene TRBD1, 6 bases. The V gene lost 6 bases and the J gene lost 3 bases, with 17 bases spanning the gap. The V gene's germline CDR1 is DFQATT and CDR2 SNEGSKA (reference sequence). This CDR3 is built from 14 residues. This CDR3 reads CSAPKGDWDTEAFF. In DNA, the CDR3 is TGCAGTGCGCCAAAGGGGGATTGGGACACTGAAGCTTTCTTT.

This clonotype was seen many times. The chain combines TRBV29-1 with TRBJ2-7; TRBD2 matches at 12 bases. The ends lost 6 bases at V and 2 bases at J; junction bases unmatched: 8. Germline values: CDR1 SQVTM, CDR2 ANQGSEA. This CDR3 spans 15 amino acids. The CDR3 coding sequence is TGCAGCGTCTCCGGGACTAGCGGGCCGACCTACGAGCAGTACTTC. It specifies CSVSGTSGPTYEQYF.

This clonotype was seen more than once but under ten times. The chain has TRBV15 and TRBJ2-6; TRBD1 is a possible D gene (6 bases). Germline V CDR1 and CDR2: LNHNV, YYDKDF (reference sequence). Trimming took off 3 bases at V and 1 base at J, with 16 bases between the two ends. This CDR3 has 18 residues. The CDR3 region is CATSSLPGHRSGANVLTF. As DNA, the CDR3 is TGTGCCACCAGCAGTTTGCCGGGACACCGATCTGGGGCCAACGTCCTGACTTTC.

This clonotype was counted a few times. V is TRBV5-1 and J is TRBJ2-7; perhaps D is TRBD1 or TRBD2 (5 bases each). Deletions cut 0 bases from V and 2 bases from J, with 9 bases between. From germline, CDR1 is SGHRS and CDR2 YFSETQ. This CDR3 is built from 14 residues. The CDR3 is CASSLGGVTYEQYF. In nucleotides, the CDR3 is TGCGCCAGCAGCTTGGGAGGGGTCACCTACGAGCAGTACTTC.

This clonotype was seen more than once but under ten times. V gene TRBV29-1 combines with J gene TRBJ1-3; no definite D call. CDR1 and CDR2 (germline): SQVTM, ANQGSEA. With 6 bases removed from V and 1 base from J, the gap between germline ends came to 7 bases. This CDR3 is 12 amino acids long. The CDR3 bases are TGCAGCGTCCGGACGTCTGGAAACACCATATATTTT. It specifies CSVRTSGNTIYF.

The chain has TRBV7-3 and TRBJ2-5, with no clear D. The V gene lost 1 base and the J gene lost 4 bases, with 13 bases spanning the gap. The CDR3 totals 15 residues. Looked up from germline, CDR1 is SGHTA and CDR2 is FQGTGA. CDR3 protein: CASSLNPGQLETQYF. The CDR3 bases are TGTGCCAGCAGCTTAAACCCCGGGCAGCTAGAGACCCAGTACTTC.

A few counts support this clonotype. The chain links TRBV4-1 to TRBJ2-7; possibly TRBD2 for D (6 bases). Trimming removed 1 base at V and 8 bases at J, with 21 bases between. This CDR3 has 16 amino acids. Germline values: CDR1 MGHRA, CDR2 YSYEKL. CDR3 amino acids: CASSQVLVAGPTKQYF. CDR3 in DNA: TGCGCCAGCAGCCAAGTGTTGGTGGCGGGACCGACGAAGCAGTACTTC.

This clonotype was seen a few times. The chain joins TRBV20-1 to TRBJ2-3, with 9 nucleotides matching TRBD2. The CDR3 extends over 16 amino acids. CDR1 is DFQATT and CDR2 is SNEGSKA in the germline V gene (reference sequence). V was pared by 3 bases and J by 1 base, with 8 bases of the junction left unmatched. The CDR3 region has the DNA TGCAGTGCTAGGGGATTAGAGCGGGGGGGCACAGATACGCAGTATTTT. This codes for CSARGLERGGTDTQYF.

The J gene is TRBJ1-5, the V gene TRBV12-3 or TRBV12-4; 7 positions match TRBD1. V lost 0 bases to trimming and J lost 7 bases; unmatched junction nucleotides: 9. The CDR3 is 16 residues long. The CDR3 bases are TGTGCCAGCAGTTTAGCGTGGGGCCAGGGGGGACAGCCCCAGCATTTT. It encodes CASSLAWGQGGQPQHF.

The rearrangement uses TRBV3-1 and TRBJ2-7, with a tentative D call TRBD1 (5 bases). Germline V gene sequence: CDR1 LGHDT, CDR2 YNNKEL (reference sequence). The germline V and J ends were trimmed by 1 base and 0 bases, with 13 bases remaining between them. The CDR3 consists of 16 residues. The CDR3 DNA reads TGTGCCAGCAGCCAAGGGGCGTGGGGCAGCTCCTACGAGCAGTACTTC. Its translation: CASSQGAWGSSYEQYF.

The chain has TRBV12-3 or TRBV12-4 and TRBJ2-5; D may correspond to TRBD1 or TRBD2 (5 bases each). The CDR3 sequence is 16 residues long. V was shortened by 7 bases and J by 5 bases, with 23 bases between the two germline ends. This CDR3 is CASNSRWDLPKETQYF. For the CDR3, the DNA is TGTGCCAGCAACAGTAGGTGGGACCTGCCCAAGGAGACCCAGTACTTC.

The V gene is TRBV18, the J gene TRBJ1-5, with D maybe TRBD1 (5 bases). This CDR3 comprises 17 residues. V was shortened by 2 bases and J by 5 bases, with 19 bases between the two germline ends. The germline gives CDR1 KGHSH, CDR2 LQKENI. The CDR3 here is CASSPTRQSSYDQPQHF. The CDR3 DNA reads TGTGCCAGCTCACCAACCCGACAGAGCTCTTACGATCAGCCCCAGCATTTT.